This T cell receptor (beta chain) appears in the sequencing data of a study of Ad26.COV2.S vaccination and SARS-CoV-2 variants. Broader study findings: In TCR breadth and depth analyses, total T cell responses may have been underestimated.

The protocol was immunoSEQ multiplex PCR, while the TCRdb copy is restricted to in-frame clones and leaves out a portion. There are around 350,000 clones in the sample; around 92% occur only once, and around 4.2% lies in the top ten. CDR3 size: 14 residues. The ends were cut back, 0 bases at V and 5 bases at J, with 10 bases in the middle. Germline assignment: CDR1 SGHVS and CDR2 FNYEAQ. Remarks on this clone: Its antigen is not identified.

Sequenced material: peripheral blood, taken after recovery from COVID-19. The TCR sequence derives from a human donor who had recovered from COVID-19. V and J are TRBV7-6 and TRBJ1-1, with D possibly TRBD1 on 5 matching bases. DNA of the CDR3: TGTGCCAGCAGCTTAGCGGGCGGGGGGACTGAAGCTTTCTTT. Translating gives CASSLAGGGTEAFF.